This is a list of T cell receptor beta chains from one sample in a study of shared clonotypes between healthy human individuals. Only in-frame clones appear in the TCRdb table, and some are missing; sequencing was by immunoSEQ multiplex PCR. The table includes 800,000 to 1,200,000 clones, 78% detected once. The material sequenced was memory CD4+ T cells from PBMCs. The receptor source for this set is a man aged 18-30 years in good health. Some clones in this sample may be carry-over from other donors' samples. The CDR3 runs from the conserved cysteine through the conserved F or W. Fields, in order: J gene, D gene, V gene, clone size, CDR3 DNA, CDR3 protein. A D gene is named only where the DNA matches it firmly. Not every row has a clone size; where given, it reads once, few, many or a size class.

J: TRBJ1-5
D: -
V: TRBV28
size: -
DNA: TGTGCCAGTAGTTTAGTGGGGATTCAGAACCAGCCCCAGCATTTT
CDR3: CASSLVGIQNQPQHF

J: TRBJ1-5
D: -
V: TRBV27
size: few
DNA: TGTGCCAGCAGTAGGGGCGGACAGCCCCAGCATTTT
CDR3: CASSRGGQPQHF

J: TRBJ1-5
D: -
V: TRBV28
size: -
DNA: TGTGCCAGCAGTTTCTCGACAGGTGGTTCGGGACAGCCCCAGCATTTT
CDR3: CASSFSTGGSGQPQHF

J: TRBJ1-1
D: -
V: TRBV16
size: few
DNA: TGTGCCAGCAGCCAAAACAGGGATACTGAAGCTTTCTTT
CDR3: CASSQNRDTEAFF

J: TRBJ2-7
D: -
V: TRBV10-2
size: -
DNA: TGCGCCAGCAGTGAGAGGGGGGGGACTATCGCCTACGAGCAGTACTTC
CDR3: CASSERGGTIAYEQYF

J: TRBJ2-4
D: -
V: TRBV7-2
size: -
DNA: TGTGCCAGCAGCCTCATGGATACAGGGCTTAAGTACTTC
CDR3: CASSLMDTGLKYF

J: TRBJ1-5
D: -
V: TRBV10-3
size: -
DNA: TGTGCCATCGGGGGGGGGAGCAATCAGCCCCAGCATTTT
CDR3: CAIGGGSNQPQHF

J: TRBJ2-7
D: -
V: TRBV27
size: -
DNA: TGTGCCAGCAGTTGGGACGGGAACTACGAGCAGTACTTC
CDR3: CASSWDGNYEQYF

J: TRBJ2-7
D: -
V: TRBV5-6
size: -
DNA: TGTGCCAGCAGCGGGGGGCCTGGACAGAATGTTCAGTACTTC
CDR3: CASSGGPGQNVQYF

J: TRBJ1-2
D: -
V: TRBV14
size: -
DNA: TGTGCCAGCAGCCAAGGGGCAGGAACGTACTATGGCTACACCTTC
CDR3: CASSQGAGTYYGYTF

J: TRBJ1-1
D: -
V: TRBV7-9
size: once
DNA: TGTGCCAGCAGCTGCCCCCAAGCGAACACTGAAGCTTTCTTT
CDR3: CASSCPQANTEAFF

J: TRBJ2-2
D: TRBD1
V: TRBV9
size: -
DNA: TGTGCCAGCAGCGTAGGGCTGGGACAGCAGAACACCGGGGAGCTGTTTTTT
CDR3: CASSVGLGQQNTGELFF

J: TRBJ2-3
D: TRBD2
V: TRBV5-1
size: -
DNA: TGCGCCAGCAGCTGGACTAGCGGACCAGATACGCAGTATTTT
CDR3: CASSWTSGPDTQYF

J: TRBJ1-1
D: -
V: TRBV19
size: many
DNA: TGTGCCAGTATCCGGTACGGCCCCAACACTGAAGCTTTCTTT
CDR3: CASIRYGPNTEAFF

J: TRBJ1-1
D: TRBD1
V: TRBV5-1
size: -
DNA: TGCGCCAGCAGCGGTTACCTCACAGGGGAGGGAAACACTGAAGCTTTCTTT
CDR3: CASSGYLTGEGNTEAFF

J: TRBJ2-7
D: TRBD2
V: TRBV28
size: -
DNA: TGTGCCAGCAGTACCCCGGGGGGTAGCGGGAGATCCGAGCAGTACTTC
CDR3: CASSTPGGSGRSEQYF

J: TRBJ2-1
D: -
V: TRBV5-1
size: -
DNA: TGCGCCAGCGGGCCGACTACTCTCAATGAGCAGTTCTTC
CDR3: CASGPTTLNEQFF

J: TRBJ2-5
D: -
V: TRBV19
size: -
DNA: TGTGCCAGTAGCTTCGGAGTGGATGGGACCCAGTACTTC
CDR3: CASSFGVDGTQYF